This TCR beta chain comes out of a study of CD8 T cells in ankylosing spondylitis. The study, taken as a whole, reports: Some of the motif variants had earlier been found in reactive arthritis patients' fluid and blood.

The V gene lost 6 bases and the J gene lost 0 bases, with 23 bases spanning the gap. The CDR3 sequence is 19 residues long. Germline lookup yields CDR1 MNHNS and CDR2 SASEGT. Each CDR3 protein gets one entry after TCRdb re-called the 5' RACE reads with MiXCR. The data hold around 150,000 distinct CDR3 sequences, with approximately 44% observed a single time. This clonotype was found once. Its specificity is unknown. This TCR derives from a male donor with ankylosing spondylitis. V is TRBV6-1 and J is TRBJ2-2, with D possibly being TRBD1 (5 bases). The sample taken for sequencing was synovial fluid, either unsorted or a sorted T cell fraction (not recorded which). CDR3 DNA sequence: TGTGCCAGCAGCCTAATAGGGTCAGGACAAGTCGCGAACACCGGGGAGCTGTTTTTT. This sequence encodes CASSLIGSGQVANTGELFF.